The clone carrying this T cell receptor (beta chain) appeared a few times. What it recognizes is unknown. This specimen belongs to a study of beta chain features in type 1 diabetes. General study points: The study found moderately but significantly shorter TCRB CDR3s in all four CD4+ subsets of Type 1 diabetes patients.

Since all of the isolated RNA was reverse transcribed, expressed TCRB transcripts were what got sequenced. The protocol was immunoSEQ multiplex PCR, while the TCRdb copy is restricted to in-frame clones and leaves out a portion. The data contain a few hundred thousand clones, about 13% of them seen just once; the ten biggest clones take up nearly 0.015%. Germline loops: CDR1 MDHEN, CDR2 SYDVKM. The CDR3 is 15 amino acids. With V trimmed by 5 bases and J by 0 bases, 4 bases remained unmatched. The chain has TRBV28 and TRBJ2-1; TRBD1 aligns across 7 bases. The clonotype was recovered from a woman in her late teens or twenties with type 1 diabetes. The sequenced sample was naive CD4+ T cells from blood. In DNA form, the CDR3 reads TGTGCCAGCAGTCCGACAGGGCCCTCCTACAATGAGCAGTTCTTC. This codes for CASSPTGPSYNEQFF.